These T cell receptor beta chains were read from a single sample in a study of blood T cell repertoires in COVID-19. Some clones are missing from TCRdb's copy, which holds only in-frame ones; the method was immunoSEQ multiplex PCR. The sample lists some 270,000 clones; about four fifths were seen once. Input material: peripheral blood. The receptors here all came from a woman in her 40s who had recovered from COVID-19. Each CDR3 is given with its conserved first and last residue. Fields, in order: clone size, V gene, J gene, CDR3 protein. Clone size is stated in some rows and not others, as once, few, many or a class when expanded.

abundance: .
v_gene: TRBV27
j_gene: TRBJ2-7
CDR3aa: CASSIRTSGDYEQYF

abundance: .
v_gene: TRBV6-5
j_gene: TRBJ2-7
CDR3aa: CASRRGTGGSYEQYF

abundance: .
v_gene: TRBV27
j_gene: TRBJ1-1
CDR3aa: CASSLSRNTEAFF

abundance: .
v_gene: TRBV14
j_gene: TRBJ1-6
CDR3aa: CASSQWTGEVNSPLHF

abundance: .
v_gene: TRBV19
j_gene: TRBJ2-7
CDR3aa: CASGPGTVNEQYF

abundance: few
v_gene: TRBV7-2
j_gene: TRBJ2-7
CDR3aa: CASKRGPPDEQYF

abundance: .
v_gene: TRBV28
j_gene: TRBJ1-2
CDR3aa: CASSLSPPGYGYTF

abundance: .
v_gene: TRBV5-1
j_gene: TRBJ2-5
CDR3aa: CASSLVSSQETQYF

abundance: .
v_gene: TRBV13
j_gene: TRBJ1-3
CDR3aa: CASSPAASSGNTIYF

abundance: .
v_gene: TRBV19
j_gene: TRBJ1-1
CDR3aa: CASSIEQDYTEAFF

abundance: .
v_gene: TRBV10-2
j_gene: TRBJ2-7
CDR3aa: CASNRDRGYEQYF

abundance: .
v_gene: TRBV10-3
j_gene: TRBJ1-3
CDR3aa: CAISDSGSGNTIYF

abundance: .
v_gene: TRBV6-6
j_gene: TRBJ2-7
CDR3aa: CASRHHSGTGIGEQYF

abundance: .
v_gene: TRBV29-1
j_gene: TRBJ2-7
CDR3aa: CSVAWGGVNGEQYF

abundance: once
v_gene: TRBV7-9
j_gene: TRBJ1-2
CDR3aa: CASSQGQGDGYTF

abundance: once
v_gene: TRBV28
j_gene: TRBJ1-5
CDR3aa: CASRVTGSHQPQHF

abundance: .
v_gene: TRBV19
j_gene: TRBJ2-1
CDR3aa: CASSIARGTFFYNEQFF

abundance: .
v_gene: TRBV6-5
j_gene: TRBJ2-1
CDR3aa: CASRRTGLSNNEQFF

abundance: .
v_gene: TRBV9
j_gene: TRBJ1-6
CDR3aa: CASSVGTGNNSPLHF

abundance: few
v_gene: TRBV5-1
j_gene: TRBJ2-7
CDR3aa: CASSLSVAYEQYF